These 20 T cell receptor beta chains came from one sample sequenced in a study of blood T cell repertoires in COVID-19. The table came from immunoSEQ multiplex PCR; TCRdb's copy has only in-frame clones and leaves some out. The profile shows roughly 280,000 clones, 70% to 90% of them singletons. What was sequenced was PBMCs or T cells enriched from blood (not recorded which). The receptors derive from a woman aged 30 to 39 with acute COVID-19.

The CDR3 loop is CASSSNTLGIPYNEQFF. In DNA, the CDR3 is TGTGCCAGCAGTTCGAACACACTAGGGATCCCCTACAATGAGCAGTTCTTC. This rearrangement joins TRBV27 to TRBJ2-1; D is possibly TRBD2 (5 bases). The CDR3 totals 17 residues. Per the germline V gene, CDR1 is MNHEY and CDR2 is SMNVEV (reference sequence). The germline V and J ends were trimmed by 4 bases and 2 bases, with 18 bases remaining between them.

The chain joins TRBV10-2 to TRBJ2-7; 11 bases align to TRBD2. CDR3 length equals 15 residues. The ends lost 7 bases at V and 2 bases at J; junction bases unmatched: 7. Germline V gene lookup returns CDR1 WSHSY and CDR2 SAAADI. CDR3 sequence reads: CASMMTSGITYEQYF. CDR3 nucleotide sequence: TGCGCCAGCATGATGACTAGCGGGATAACCTACGAGCAGTACTTC.

The J gene is TRBJ2-3, the V gene TRBV28; 11 nucleotides align to TRBD2. This CDR3 has 20 amino acids. Germline CDR1 and CDR2: MDHEN and SYDVKM. The trim removed 4 bases at V and 1 base at J, leaving 16 bases unmatched. The chain's CDR3 is CASSSPRLAGRWGGTDTQYF. The CDR3 DNA follows: TGTGCCAGCAGTTCCCCAAGACTAGCGGGACGGTGGGGGGGCACAGATACGCAGTATTTT.

This clone has more than one count but fewer than ten. This sequence joins TRBV2 and TRBJ1-5; 7 bases match TRBD1. Germline assignment: CDR1 SNHLY and CDR2 FYNNEI. V lost 3 bases to trimming and J lost 3 bases; unmatched junction nucleotides: 5. The CDR3 is 15 residues long. The CDR3 region has the DNA TGTGCCAGCAGTGACGACAGGGCACTCAATCAGCCCCAGCATTTT. This gives the protein CASSDDRALNQPQHF.

The CDR3 spells CASSSSAGVPPLHF. The CDR3 DNA sequence: TGTGCCAGCAGTTCGTCGGCGGGAGTTCCACCCCTCCACTTT. The chain joins TRBV28 to TRBJ1-6, with D hard to call. This CDR3 has 14 amino acids. The V gene lost 4 bases and the J gene lost 11 bases, with 15 bases spanning the gap. Germline assignment: CDR1 MDHEN and CDR2 SYDVKM.

The CDR3 loop is CASSGSGTGGWQTQYF. As DNA, the CDR3 is TGTGCCAGCAGCGGTTCCGGGACAGGGGGCTGGCAGACCCAGTACTTC. The chain uses TRBV5-4 and TRBJ2-5, with TRBD1 matching over 12 bases. V trimming: 4 bases; J trimming: 6 bases; junction bases outside the gene matches: 10. The CDR3 sequence is 16 residues long. Germline V gives CDR1 SGHNT, CDR2 YYREEE (reference sequence).

This clone turned up a few times. This chain joins TRBV10-1 and TRBJ2-1, with a possible D match to TRBD2 (6 bases). The V end lost 0 bases, the J end lost 2 bases, and 17 bases lay between the germline ends. Germline CDR1 is WNHNN and CDR2 is SYGVQD (reference sequence). CDR3 length: 18 amino acids. CDR3 in amino acids: CASSESKLGTPPYNEQFF. In DNA form, the CDR3 reads TGCGCCAGCAGTGAGTCGAAGTTGGGGACTCCGCCCTACAATGAGCAGTTCTTC.

CDR3 protein: CATSLEAGNQPQHF. Written as DNA, the CDR3 is TGTGCCACCTCCTTAGAAGCAGGGAATCAGCCCCAGCATTTT. This rearrangement joins TRBV6-5 to TRBJ1-5, with D possibly being TRBD1 (5 bases). The germline CDR1 and CDR2 sequences are MNHEY and SVGAGI. Trimming took off 10 bases at V and 4 bases at J, with 17 bases between the two ends. CDR3 length: 14 residues.

J is TRBJ2-7 and V is TRBV19, with a weak D call TRBD2 (7 bases). The V and J ends lost 5 bases and 3 bases respectively, with 17 bases between them. CDR1 LNHDA and CDR2 SQIVND come from the germline V gene (reference sequence). This CDR3 contains 15 residues. CDR3: CASSGGASGLYEQYF. CDR3 nucleotide sequence: TGTGCCAGTAGTGGGGGGGCTAGCGGTCTCTACGAGCAGTACTTC.

The chain couples TRBV7-8 to TRBJ2-1; tentative D call: TRBD1 (6 bases). This CDR3 is 15 amino acids long. Germline CDR1 is SGHVS and CDR2 is FQNEAQ. Trimming pared 5 bases from V and 0 bases from J, leaving 11 bases between. CDR3 nucleotide sequence: TGTGCCAGCAGCCGGCAGGGGCGCTCCTACAATGAGCAGTTCTTC. It codes for CASSRQGRSYNEQFF.

The chain employs TRBV30 and TRBJ2-2; D perhaps matches TRBD1 (6 bases). Germline values: CDR1 GTSNPN, CDR2 SVGIG (reference sequence). V was clipped by 3 bases and J by 9 bases, with 20 bases between them. CDR3 size: 15 residues. CDR3 DNA: TGTGCCTGGAGCTTTTCAGGGGCGCCAGTCAGGGAGCTGTTTTTT. It translates to CAWSFSGAPVRELFF.

This clone was picked up one time. The chain couples TRBV19 to TRBJ2-7; 8 bases map to TRBD2. Germline CDR1 is LNHDA and CDR2 is SQIVND (reference sequence). With V trimmed by 6 bases and J by 5 bases, 9 bases remained unmatched. This CDR3 is 14 amino acids long. This CDR3 reads CASRRNSGSNEQYF. The CDR3 region has the DNA TGTGCCAGTAGAAGGAACAGCGGGAGTAACGAGCAGTACTTC. The full variable domain, rest sourced from reference TRBV19 and TRBJ2-7, is DGGITQSPKYLFRKEGQNVTLSCEQNLNHDAMYWYRQDPGQGLRLIYYSQIVNDFQKGDIAEGYSVSREKKESFPLTVTSAQKNPTAFYLCASRRNSGSNEQYFGPGTRLTVT.

This clone is a singleton in its sample. One junction end does not reproduce the germline sequence, and a read error may be involved. V is TRBV29-1 and J is TRBJ2-2; the D gene is possibly TRBD1 (6 bases). Germline lookup yields CDR1 SQVTM and CDR2 ANQGSEA. This CDR3 region has 13 residues. CDR3 sequence (DNA): TGCAGCGGTGAACAGGGCCACACCGGGGAGCTGTTTTTT. Residues: CSGEQGHTGELFF.

The chain combines TRBV9 with TRBJ1-6, with D unclear. This CDR3 region has 14 residues. Trimming left V 2 bases short and J 7 bases short, with 10 bases between. Germline V gives CDR1 SGDLS, CDR2 YYNGEE. CDR3 coding DNA: TGTGCCAGCAGCGTTTCACCTGAGAATTCACCCCTCCACTTT. Translating gives CASSVSPENSPLHF.

CDR3: CASSNYQGYNEQFF. The CDR3 nucleotides are TGTGCCAGCAGCAATTATCAGGGTTACAATGAGCAGTTCTTC. This rearrangement joins TRBV7-9 to TRBJ2-1, with D possibly matching TRBD1 (5 bases). V was shortened by 5 bases and J by 4 bases, with 12 bases between the two germline ends. CDR3 size: 14 residues. Germline assignment: CDR1 SEHNR and CDR2 FQNEAQ (reference sequence).

This chain links TRBV7-6 with TRBJ2-3; TRBD2 matches 8 bases. The germline gives CDR1 SGHVS, CDR2 FNYEAQ. The CDR3 length is 21 residues. V shed 3 bases, J shed 1 base, and the junction held 21 bases outside the gene matches. Here the CDR3 DNA reads TGTGCCAGCAGCTTGGCCCGGGTGAGCGGGAGCGATCCCCGGGGCACAGATACGCAGTATTTT. This sequence encodes CASSLARVSGSDPRGTDTQYF.

This chain links TRBV4-1 with TRBJ1-3; D unclear. This CDR3 is 15 amino acids long. Trimming cost V 4 bases and J 6 bases, with 16 bases left between them. The germline V gene has CDR1 MGHRA and CDR2 YSYEKL. The CDR3 DNA reads TGCGCCAGCAGCCGCGGTTGGCAAATCGAAAACACCATATATTTT. Translated: CASSRGWQIENTIYF.

The gene calls are TRBV12-3 or TRBV12-4 and TRBJ2-1, with 9 bases fitting TRBD2. Losses at the gene ends were 2 bases for V and 12 bases for J; bases not matched to a gene: 5. The CDR3 sequence is 13 residues long. The CDR3 loop reads CASSLSGRSGQFF. For the CDR3, the DNA is TGTGCCAGCAGTTTAAGCGGGAGGAGCGGGCAGTTCTTC.

The chain recombines TRBV24-1 with TRBJ2-2, with a weak D call TRBD1 (6 bases). The CDR3 loop spans 14 amino acids. The germline gives CDR1 KGHDR, CDR2 SFDVKD. The V and J ends lost 9 bases and 5 bases respectively, with 15 bases between them. CDR3 sequence (DNA): TGTGCCACCGATCGGACAGTAAGGACCGGGGAGCTGTTTTTT. It yields the protein CATDRTVRTGELFF.

This clone was seen once. The chain employs TRBV28 and TRBJ2-7; TRBD2 agrees at 8 bases. The CDR3 contains 18 residues. The junction had 19 bases not matched to a gene; V was cut back by 3 bases and J by 6 bases. The V gene's germline CDR1 is MDHEN and CDR2 SYDVKM. This CDR3 is CASSFWGVKRERNSEQYF. The CDR3 DNA follows: TGTGCCAGCAGTTTTTGGGGGGTGAAGCGGGAGAGGAATAGCGAGCAGTACTTC.